Following are 15 T cell receptor beta chains from one sample sequenced in a study of OX40 agonist ivuxolimab in advanced cancers. The protocol was immunoSEQ multiplex PCR, while the TCRdb copy is restricted to in-frame clones and leaves out a portion. The data show some 90,000 clones, around 87% seen once. Sequencing was performed on CD4+ or CD8+ T cells sorted from blood, taken in a trial of the OX40 agonist ivuxolimab. The source of these receptors is an adult with an advanced solid tumor such as melanoma, head and neck, liver or kidney cancer.

This clone was observed a few times. The V and J genes are TRBV7-3 and TRBJ2-1, with D unresolved. The germline V gene has CDR1 SGHTA and CDR2 FQGTGA. CDR3 length: 13 amino acids. V lost 1 base to trimming and J lost 5 bases, with 6 bases between them. The CDR3 reads CASSLRGHNEQFF. As DNA, the CDR3 is TGTGCCAGCAGCTTAAGAGGCCACAATGAGCAGTTCTTC.

The rearrangement links TRBV7-7 to TRBJ2-2; D possibly corresponds to TRBD1 (5 bases). This CDR3 contains 15 residues. The V gene's germline CDR1 is SSHAT and CDR2 FNYEAQ (reference sequence). V gave up 1 base and J gave up 4 bases, with 10 bases separating them. In DNA, the CDR3 is TGTGCCAGCAGCTTAGAAGGACAAATCACCGGGGAGCTGTTTTTT. This translates into CASSLEGQITGELFF.

The rearrangement joins TRBV9 to TRBJ1-1; D uncertain. The CDR3 has 14 amino acids. The germline V gene has CDR1 SGDLS and CDR2 YYNGEE. V was clipped by 0 bases and J by 7 bases, with 13 bases between them. The CDR3 DNA sequence: TGTGCCAGCAGCGTAGACCGAACGGTTAATGAAGCTTTCTTT. It translates to CASSVDRTVNEAFF.

The rearrangement uses TRBV5-4 and TRBJ2-2; D is uncertain. The CDR3 totals 14 residues. Germline V lookup: CDR1 SGHNT, CDR2 YYREEE (reference sequence). Trimming removed 0 bases at V and 2 bases at J, with 5 bases between. DNA of the CDR3: TGTGCCAGCAGCTTGGAGGCCAACACCGGGGAGCTGTTTTTT. Translation: CASSLEANTGELFF.

The V gene is TRBV18, the J gene TRBJ2-5, with TRBD1 matching over 9 bases. The J segment lost 10 bases and the V segment lost 6 bases, leaving 24 bases of the junction unmatched. Germline V gene data show CDR1 as KGHSH and CDR2 as LQKENI. This CDR3 spans 18 amino acids. CDR3 nucleotide sequence: TGTGCCAGCTCTCCGGGACAGGGTCCCTTCGGGGGATCGGAGGGCCAGTACTTC. Protein: CASSPGQGPFGGSEGQYF.

V usage is TRBV21-1 and J usage is TRBJ2-7; TRBD1, the table's D call, was not compared with the DNA. TRBV21-1 is flagged as a pseudogene. The CDR3 totals 14 residues. Written as DNA, the CDR3 is TGTGCCAGCAGCAACCGACAGGGGCCCAACGAGCAGTACGTC. It translates to CASSNRQGPNEQYV.

CDR3 DNA: TGTGCCAGCAGTTTTAGTTTGAACACCGGGGAGCTGTTTTTT. It codes for CASSFSLNTGELFF. The chain uses TRBV28 and TRBJ2-2; D not resolved. Germline loops: CDR1 MDHEN, CDR2 SYDVKM. V gave up 3 bases and J gave up 1 base, with 6 bases separating them. The CDR3 contains 14 residues.

The V call is TRBV7-8, the J call TRBJ1-1; the D is unclear. V was trimmed by 2 bases and J by 1 base, leaving 8 bases between them. Germline V gives CDR1 SGHVS, CDR2 FQNEAQ. CDR3 length equals 14 residues. In DNA form, the CDR3 reads TGTGCCAGCAGCTTACAGTATCGGAACACTGAAGCTTTCTTT. It yields the protein CASSLQYRNTEAFF.

The CDR3 reads CASSLGTGGALRAFF. The CDR3 DNA is TGTGCCAGCAGCTTAGGGACAGGGGGAGCCTTGAGAGCTTTCTTT. This chain connects TRBV7-2 to TRBJ1-1, with 10 nucleotides matching TRBD1. After removal of 1 base from V and 10 bases from J, the junction contained 9 bases not matched to a gene. The CDR3 loop spans 15 amino acids. CDR1 SGHTA and CDR2 FQGNSA come from the germline V gene.

This clone was seen a few times. The chain combines TRBV29-1 with TRBJ1-1; D uncertain. Trimming removed 3 bases at V and 0 bases at J, with 8 bases between. The CDR3 contains 13 residues. The V gene's germline CDR1 is SQVTM and CDR2 ANQGSEA. In DNA, the CDR3 is TGCAGCGTTGAGCAGTCCATGAACACTGAAGCTTTCTTT. It translates to CSVEQSMNTEAFF.

The chain has TRBV18 and TRBJ1-3; D ambiguous. V shed 2 bases and J shed 2 bases, with 10 bases lying between them. CDR3 length: 15 residues. CDR1 and CDR2 from the germline V gene are KGHSH and LQKENI. CDR3 sequence: CASSPTTLAGNTIYF. CDR3 bases: TGTGCCAGCTCACCAACGACGTTAGCTGGAAACACCATATATTTT.

This clone was detected only a few times. The chain has TRBV5-4 and TRBJ2-4, with D perhaps being TRBD1 or TRBD2 (6 bases each). Germline values: CDR1 SGHNT, CDR2 YYREEE (reference sequence). Trimming removed 4 bases from V and 6 bases from J, with 17 bases in between. CDR3 length: 15 amino acids. The CDR3 bases are TGTGCCAGCAGCCCATCTGGGGGGCGGATAAACATTCAGTACTTC. It yields the protein CASSPSGGRINIQYF.

The chain employs TRBV21-1 and TRBJ2-7. TRBV21-1 is marked as a pseudogene. CDR3 length: 12 amino acids. Here the CDR3 reads CASSGSPYEQYV. CDR3 DNA sequence: TGTGCCAGCAGCGGCAGTCCCTACGAGCAGTACGTC.

This sequence joins TRBV27 and TRBJ2-1; 8 bases map to TRBD1. CDR1 and CDR2 (germline): MNHEY, SMNVEV (reference sequence). V was pared by 3 bases and J by 7 bases, with 5 bases of the junction left unmatched. The CDR3 has 14 residues. The CDR3, as DNA: TGTGCCAGCAGTTTGGGGGACAGGTTAAATGAGCAGTTCTTC. Translating it yields CASSLGDRLNEQFF.

The V and J genes are TRBV10-1 and TRBJ1-4; D is perhaps TRBD1 (6 bases). Germline assignment: CDR1 WNHNN and CDR2 SYGVQD (reference sequence). The CDR3 consists of 16 residues. V was clipped by 8 bases and J by 5 bases, with 21 bases between them. CDR3 amino acids: CASDPTAWGPNEKLFF. Here the CDR3 DNA reads TGCGCCAGCGACCCGACGGCTTGGGGGCCCAATGAAAAACTGTTTTTT.